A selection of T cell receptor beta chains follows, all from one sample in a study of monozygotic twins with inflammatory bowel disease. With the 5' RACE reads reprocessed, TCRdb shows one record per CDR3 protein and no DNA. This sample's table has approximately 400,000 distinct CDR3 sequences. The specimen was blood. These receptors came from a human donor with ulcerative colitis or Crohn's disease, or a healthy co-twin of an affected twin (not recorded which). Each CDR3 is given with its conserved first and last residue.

cdr3_aa: CASSWVVSGSSYEQYF; j_call: TRBJ2-7; v_call: TRBV7-9
cdr3_aa: CASSLNLAGLNSGANVLTF; j_call: TRBJ2-6; v_call: TRBV7-8
cdr3_aa: CASSPLGGRAEGNEQFF; j_call: TRBJ2-1; v_call: TRBV5-4
cdr3_aa: CASSLGVGGGETQYF; j_call: TRBJ2-5; v_call: TRBV7-9
cdr3_aa: CASSGTSGRAGGSYNEQFF; j_call: TRBJ2-1; v_call: TRBV6-2/TRBV6-3
cdr3_aa: CSVGTTQETQYF; j_call: TRBJ2-5; v_call: TRBV29-1
cdr3_aa: CSAEDRKDYGYTF; j_call: TRBJ1-2; v_call: TRBV29-1
cdr3_aa: CASSLRMAGREAFF; j_call: TRBJ1-1; v_call: TRBV11-2
cdr3_aa: CASSFRSGAGLTEAFF; j_call: TRBJ1-1; v_call: TRBV2
cdr3_aa: CASSLVRGLYTGELFF; j_call: TRBJ2-2; v_call: TRBV7-2
cdr3_aa: CASSFGYSYEQYF; j_call: TRBJ2-7; v_call: TRBV5-1
cdr3_aa: CASSPPFGEQFF; j_call: TRBJ2-1; v_call: TRBV7-2
cdr3_aa: CASSQRTGLNEQYF; j_call: TRBJ2-7; v_call: TRBV3-1
cdr3_aa: CASSLRRDRGGEQYF; j_call: TRBJ2-7; v_call: TRBV5-1
cdr3_aa: CASSFPGLAVDTQYF; j_call: TRBJ2-3; v_call: TRBV7-2
cdr3_aa: CSVARAQETQYF; j_call: TRBJ2-5; v_call: TRBV29-1
cdr3_aa: CASSFEGSSYNEQFF; j_call: TRBJ2-1; v_call: TRBV5-1
cdr3_aa: CASSPISVLADQETQYF; j_call: TRBJ2-5; v_call: TRBV18
cdr3_aa: CASSLSLGPNTEAFF; j_call: TRBJ1-1; v_call: TRBV19